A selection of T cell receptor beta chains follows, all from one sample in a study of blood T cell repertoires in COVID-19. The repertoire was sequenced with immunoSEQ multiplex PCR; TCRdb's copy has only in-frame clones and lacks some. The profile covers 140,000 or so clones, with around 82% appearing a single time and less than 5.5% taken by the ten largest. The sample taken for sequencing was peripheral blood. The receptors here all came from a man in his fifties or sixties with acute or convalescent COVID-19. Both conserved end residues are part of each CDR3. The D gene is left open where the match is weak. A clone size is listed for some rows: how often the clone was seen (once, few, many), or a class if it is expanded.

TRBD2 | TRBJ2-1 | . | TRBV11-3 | TGTGCCAGCAGCTTAGATGGGGGAGGGACCTACAATGAGCAGTTCTTC | CASSLDGGGTYNEQFF
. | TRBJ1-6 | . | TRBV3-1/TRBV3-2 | TGTGCCAGCAGCCAAGATCCAGGGCAGGATTCACCCCTCCACTTT | CASSQDPGQDSPLHF
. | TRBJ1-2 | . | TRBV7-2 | TGTGCCAGCAGCCCCGGGGTGAGGCCTACTAACTATGGCTACACCTTC | CASSPGVRPTNYGYTF
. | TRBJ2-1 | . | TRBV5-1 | TGCGCCAGCAGCTCAGCGGTAAGCTCCTACAATGAGCAGTTCTTC | CASSSAVSSYNEQFF
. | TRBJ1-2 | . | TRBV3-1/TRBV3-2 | TGTGCCAGCAGCCAAGGGGCGGGGTCCTATGGCTACACCTTC | CASSQGAGSYGYTF
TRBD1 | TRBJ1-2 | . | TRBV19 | TGTGCCAGTAGGCCCGGTTTGGGACAGGATGGCTACACCTTC | CASRPGLGQDGYTF
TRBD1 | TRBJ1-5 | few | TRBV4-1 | TGCGCCAGCAGCCTTGGAAGGGGGCCCACTATCGGCAATCAGCCCCAGCATTTT | CASSLGRGPTIGNQPQHF
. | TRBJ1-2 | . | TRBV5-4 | TGTGCCAGCAGCTCGGGGGGACGGACCAACTATGGCTACACCTTC | CASSSGGRTNYGYTF
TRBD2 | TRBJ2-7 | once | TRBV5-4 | TGTGCCAGCAGCTTTTCCGGGAGGGCCGTCGAGCAGTACTTC | CASSFSGRAVEQYF
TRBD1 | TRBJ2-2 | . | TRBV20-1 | TGCAGTGCTAGTCGGACAGGGAACACCGGGGAGCTGTTTTTT | CSASRTGNTGELFF
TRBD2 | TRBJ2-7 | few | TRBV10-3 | TGTGCCATCAGTGAGACCACTTTAGTTAGCGGGGGGTACGAGCAGTACTTC | CAISETTLVSGGYEQYF
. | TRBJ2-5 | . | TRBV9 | TGTGCCAGCAGCCCCCGGGTTTCAGAGACCCAGTACTTC | CASSPRVSETQYF
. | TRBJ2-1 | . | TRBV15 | TGTGCCACCAGCAGAGATATAGCCAATGAGCAGTTCTTC | CATSRDIANEQFF
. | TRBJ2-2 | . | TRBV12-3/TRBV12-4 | TGTGCCAGCAGTCTACTAGCATGGGGGGAGCTGTTTTTT | CASSLLAWGELFF
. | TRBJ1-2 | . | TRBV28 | TGTGCCAGCAGCTCCGGGGATAGGGGCTACACCTTC | CASSSGDRGYTF
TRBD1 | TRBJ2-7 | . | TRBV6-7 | TGTGCCAGCTGGGACAGGGGATTCTCCTACGAGCAGTACTTC | CASWDRGFSYEQYF
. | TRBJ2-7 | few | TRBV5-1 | TGCGCCAGCAGCTTGGCCGGGTCCTACGAGCAGTACTTC | CASSLAGSYEQYF
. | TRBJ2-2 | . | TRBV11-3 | TGTGCCAGCAGCATACGAGGGGGGGACGGGGAGCTGTTTTTT | CASSIRGGDGELFF
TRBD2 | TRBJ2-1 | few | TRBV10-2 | TGCGCCAGCAGTGTCGGTCTAGCGGAGAATGAGCAGTTCTTC | CASSVGLAENEQFF
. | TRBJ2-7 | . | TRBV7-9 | TGTGCCAGCAGCTTAACATTGGACAGTTACGAGCAGTACTTC | CASSLTLDSYEQYF
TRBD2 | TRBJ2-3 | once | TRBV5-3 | TGTGCCAGAAGCTCGGCGGTGCGGGAGGGCTTGTCAGATACGCAGTATTTT | CARSSAVREGLSDTQYF
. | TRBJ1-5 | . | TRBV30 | TGTGCCTGGAGTGTTACAGGAGATCAGCCCCAGCATTTT | CAWSVTGDQPQHF
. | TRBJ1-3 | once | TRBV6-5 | TGTGCCAGCAGAACACAGAGCTCTGGAAACACCATATATTTT | CASRTQSSGNTIYF
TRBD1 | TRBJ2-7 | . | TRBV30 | TGTGCCTGGAGTGGGACAGGGACTGTCCTGGCCTACGAGCAGTACTTC | CAWSGTGTVLAYEQYF
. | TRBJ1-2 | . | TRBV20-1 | TGCAGTGCGCCGTCGGGGAGCGGCTACACCTTC | CSAPSGSGYTF
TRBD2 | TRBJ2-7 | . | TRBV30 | TGTGCCTGGGCTCCCCTTGGACTAGCGGGAGACGAGCAGTACTTC | CAWAPLGLAGDEQYF
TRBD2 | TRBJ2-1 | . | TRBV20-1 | TGCAGTGCTAGTCCCGGGACTAGCGGCTCCTACAATGAGCAGTTCTTC | CSASPGTSGSYNEQFF
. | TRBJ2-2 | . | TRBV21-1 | TGTGCCAGCAGCAAATCAGGAGGGAGACTAGCGGGAGGGATGGGTAACACCGGGGAGCTGTTTTTT | CASSKSGGRLAGGMGNTGELFF
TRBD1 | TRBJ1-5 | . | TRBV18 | TGTGCCAGCTCACCAACAGGGGATCAGCCCCAGCATTTT | CASSPTGDQPQHF
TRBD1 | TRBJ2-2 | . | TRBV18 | TGTGCCAGCTCACCGCCGGGACAGGGGGGCACCGGGGAGCTGTTTTTT | CASSPPGQGGTGELFF
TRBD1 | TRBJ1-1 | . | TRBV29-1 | TGCAGCGTTGTTGGACAGGGACGGAACACTGAAGCTTTCTTT | CSVVGQGRNTEAFF
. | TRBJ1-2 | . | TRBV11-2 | TGTGCCAGCAGCCCGTCGTCGGGGGGCTATGGCTACACCTTC | CASSPSSGGYGYTF
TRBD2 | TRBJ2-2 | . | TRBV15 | TGTGCCACCAGCAGATCTAGCGGGACGAACACCGGGGAGCTGTTTTTT | CATSRSSGTNTGELFF
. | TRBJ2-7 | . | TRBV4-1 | TGCGCCAGCAGCCGAGACGGGACTTCTCCCTACGAGCAGTACTTC | CASSRDGTSPYEQYF
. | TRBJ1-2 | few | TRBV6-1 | TGTGCCAGCAGTGAAGGGGGAGGGTATAACTATGGCTACACCTTC | CASSEGGGYNYGYTF
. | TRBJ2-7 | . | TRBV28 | TGTGCCAGCAGGGACAGCCCCTACGAGCAGTACTTC | CASRDSPYEQYF